The T cell receptor (beta chain) described here comes from a study of T cell responses to AZD1222 COVID-19 vaccine. The repertoire was sequenced with immunoSEQ multiplex PCR; TCRdb's copy has only in-frame clones and lacks some. The data contain 70,000 or so clones, roughly 87% of them seen just once; the ten biggest clones take up less than 25%. CDR3 length: 14 residues. V lost 0 bases to trimming and J lost 3 bases, with 6 bases between them. Germline assignment: CDR1 LNHNV and CDR2 YYDKDF (reference sequence). This receptor was identified in an adult in good health. The sample consisted of peripheral blood, taken on day 0 of AZD1222 vaccination. J is TRBJ1-5 and V is TRBV15, with no clear D. The CDR3 spells CATSRDSVNQPQHF. DNA of the CDR3: TGTGCCACCAGCAGAGATTCGGTCAATCAGCCCCAGCATTTT.